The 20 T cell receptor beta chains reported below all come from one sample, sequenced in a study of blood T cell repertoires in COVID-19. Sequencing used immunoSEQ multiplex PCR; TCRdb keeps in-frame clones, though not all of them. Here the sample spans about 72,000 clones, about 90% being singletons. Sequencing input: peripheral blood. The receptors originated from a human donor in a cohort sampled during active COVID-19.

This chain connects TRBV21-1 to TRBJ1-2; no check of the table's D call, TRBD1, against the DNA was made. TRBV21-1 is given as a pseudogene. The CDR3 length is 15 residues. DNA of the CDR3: TGTGCCAGCAGCAAAGAGGGACAGAACCACTATGGCTACACCTTC. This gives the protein CASSKEGQNHYGYTF.

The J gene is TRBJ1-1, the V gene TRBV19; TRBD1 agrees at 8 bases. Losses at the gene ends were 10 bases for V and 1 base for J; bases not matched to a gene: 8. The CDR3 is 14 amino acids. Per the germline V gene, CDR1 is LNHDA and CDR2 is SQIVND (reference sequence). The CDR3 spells CATRQGSTNTEAFF. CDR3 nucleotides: TGTGCCACGAGACAGGGGTCGACGAACACTGAAGCTTTCTTT.

This CDR3 reads CASSLAGPLGANVLTF. The CDR3 nucleotides are TGTGCCAGCAGTTTGGCTGGGCCTCTGGGGGCCAACGTCCTGACTTTC. This chain uses TRBV28 with TRBJ2-6; no definite D call. This CDR3 region has 16 residues. Germline V CDR1 and CDR2: MDHEN, SYDVKM. Trimming left V 3 bases short and J 4 bases short, with 13 bases between.

The chain's CDR3 is CASSPQGTGNEQFF. In DNA form, the CDR3 reads TGTGCCAGCTCACCGCAAGGGACTGGTAATGAGCAGTTCTTC. The V call is TRBV18, the J call TRBJ2-1, with D maybe TRBD2 (6 bases). CDR3 size: 14 residues. Trimming took 3 bases from V and 7 from J, leaving 13 bases between them. Germline lookup yields CDR1 KGHSH and CDR2 LQKENI.

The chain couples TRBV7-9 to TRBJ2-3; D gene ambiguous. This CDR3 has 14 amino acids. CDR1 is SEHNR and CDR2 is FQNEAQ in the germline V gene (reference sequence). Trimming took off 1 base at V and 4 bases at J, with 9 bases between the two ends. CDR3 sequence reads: CASSLEATPDTQYF. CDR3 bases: TGTGCCAGCAGCTTAGAAGCGACGCCAGATACGCAGTATTTT.

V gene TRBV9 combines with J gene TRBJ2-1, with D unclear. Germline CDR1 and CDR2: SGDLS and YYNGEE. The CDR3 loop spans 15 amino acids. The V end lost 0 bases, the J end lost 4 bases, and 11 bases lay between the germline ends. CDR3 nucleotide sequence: TGTGCCAGCAGCGTAGACCTCACGAGGTACAATGAGCAGTTCTTC. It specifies CASSVDLTRYNEQFF.

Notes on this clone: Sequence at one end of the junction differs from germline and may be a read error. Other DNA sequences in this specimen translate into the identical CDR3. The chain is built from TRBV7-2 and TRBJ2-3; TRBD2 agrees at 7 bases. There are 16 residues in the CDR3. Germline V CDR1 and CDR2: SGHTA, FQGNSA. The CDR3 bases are TGTGCCAGCAGCTCCGTAGCGGGCTCACACACAGATACACAGTATTTT. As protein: CASSSVAGSHTDTQYF.

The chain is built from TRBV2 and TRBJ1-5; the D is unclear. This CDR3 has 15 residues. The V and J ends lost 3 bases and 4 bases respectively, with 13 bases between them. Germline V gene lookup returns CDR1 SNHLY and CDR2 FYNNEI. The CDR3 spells CASSEVSETNQPQHF. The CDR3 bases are TGTGCCAGCAGTGAGGTGTCAGAAACAAATCAGCCCCAGCATTTT.

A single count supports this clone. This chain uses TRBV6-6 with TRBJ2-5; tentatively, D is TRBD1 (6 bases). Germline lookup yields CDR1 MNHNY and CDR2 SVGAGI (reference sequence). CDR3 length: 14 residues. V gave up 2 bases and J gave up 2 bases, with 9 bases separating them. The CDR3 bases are TGTGCCAGCAGTTACCAAGGGGGACAAGAGACCCAGTACTTC. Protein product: CASSYQGGQETQYF.

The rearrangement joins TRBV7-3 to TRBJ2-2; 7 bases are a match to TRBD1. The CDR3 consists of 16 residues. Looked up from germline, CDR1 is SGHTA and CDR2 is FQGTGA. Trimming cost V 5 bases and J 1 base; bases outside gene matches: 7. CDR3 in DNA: TGTGCCAGCAGCCCCTCCGGGACAGAGAACACCGGGGAGCTGTTTTTT. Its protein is CASSPSGTENTGELFF.

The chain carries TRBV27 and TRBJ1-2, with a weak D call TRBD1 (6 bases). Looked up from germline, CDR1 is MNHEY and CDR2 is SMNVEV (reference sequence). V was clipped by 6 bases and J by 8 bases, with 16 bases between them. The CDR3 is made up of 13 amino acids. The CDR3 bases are TGTGCCAGCAGACCACAGGGATCGAAGGGCTACACCTTC. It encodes CASRPQGSKGYTF.

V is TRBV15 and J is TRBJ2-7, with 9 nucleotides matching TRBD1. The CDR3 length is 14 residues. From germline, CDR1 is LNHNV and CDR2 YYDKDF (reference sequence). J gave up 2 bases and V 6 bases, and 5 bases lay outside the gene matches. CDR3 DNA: TGTGCCACCAGTAGGACAGGGGTACCCTACGAGCAGTACTTC. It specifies CATSRTGVPYEQYF. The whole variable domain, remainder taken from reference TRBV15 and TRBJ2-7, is DAMVIQNPRYQVTQFGKPVTLSCSQTLNHNVMYWYQQKSSQAPKLLFHYYDKDFNNEADTPDNFQSRRPNTSFCFLDIRSPGLGDTAMYLCATSRTGVPYEQYFGPGTRLTVT.

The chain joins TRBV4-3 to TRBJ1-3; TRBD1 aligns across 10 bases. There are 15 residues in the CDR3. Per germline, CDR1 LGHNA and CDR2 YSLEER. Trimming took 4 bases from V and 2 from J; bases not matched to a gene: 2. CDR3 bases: TGCGCCAGCAGCCCGGGACAGGGGACTGGAAACACCATATATTTT. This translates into CASSPGQGTGNTIYF.

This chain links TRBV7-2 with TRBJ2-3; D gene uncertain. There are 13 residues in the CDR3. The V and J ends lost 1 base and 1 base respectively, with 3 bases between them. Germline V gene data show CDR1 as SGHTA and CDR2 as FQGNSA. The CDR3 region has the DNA TGTGCCAGCAGCTTAGGGCGCACAGATACGCAGTATTTT. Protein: CASSLGRTDTQYF.

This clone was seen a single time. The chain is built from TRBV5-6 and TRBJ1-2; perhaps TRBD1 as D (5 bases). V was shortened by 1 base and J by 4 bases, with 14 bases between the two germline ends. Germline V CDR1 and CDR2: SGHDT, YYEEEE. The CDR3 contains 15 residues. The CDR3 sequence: CASSLKGPASYGYTF. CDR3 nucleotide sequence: TGTGCCAGCAGCTTGAAGGGGCCAGCCTCCTATGGCTACACCTTC. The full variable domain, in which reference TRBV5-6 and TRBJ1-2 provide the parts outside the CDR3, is DAGVTQSPTHLIKTRGQQVTLRCSPKSGHDTVSWYQQALGQGPQFIFQYYEEEERQRGNFPDRFSGHQFPNYSSELNVNALLLGDSALYLCASSLKGPASYGYTFGSGTRLTVV.

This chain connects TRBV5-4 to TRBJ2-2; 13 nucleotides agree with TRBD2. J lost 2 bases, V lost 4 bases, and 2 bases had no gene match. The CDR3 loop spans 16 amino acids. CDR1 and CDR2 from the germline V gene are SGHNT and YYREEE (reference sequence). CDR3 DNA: TGTGCCAGCAGCACGGGACTAGCGGGAAACACCGGGGAGCTGTTTTTT. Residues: CASSTGLAGNTGELFF.

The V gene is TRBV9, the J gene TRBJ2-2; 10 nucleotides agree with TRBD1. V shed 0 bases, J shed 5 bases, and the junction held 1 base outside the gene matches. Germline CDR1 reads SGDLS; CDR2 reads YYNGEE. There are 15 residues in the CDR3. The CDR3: CASSVAGQGTGELFF. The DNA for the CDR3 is TGTGCCAGCAGCGTAGCGGGACAGGGGACCGGGGAGCTGTTTTTT.

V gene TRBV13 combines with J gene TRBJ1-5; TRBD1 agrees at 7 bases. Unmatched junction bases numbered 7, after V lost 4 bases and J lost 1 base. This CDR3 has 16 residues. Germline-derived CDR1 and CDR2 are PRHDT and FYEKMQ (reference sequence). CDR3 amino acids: CASSSRGLGSNQPQHF. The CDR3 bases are TGTGCCAGCAGCTCGAGGGGGCTGGGGAGCAATCAGCCCCAGCATTTT.

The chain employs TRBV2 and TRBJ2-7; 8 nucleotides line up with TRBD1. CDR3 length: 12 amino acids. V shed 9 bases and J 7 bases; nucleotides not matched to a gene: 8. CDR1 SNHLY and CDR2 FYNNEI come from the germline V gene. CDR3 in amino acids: CASRQGQGEQYF. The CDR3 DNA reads TGTGCCAGTAGACAGGGGCAAGGGGAGCAGTACTTC.

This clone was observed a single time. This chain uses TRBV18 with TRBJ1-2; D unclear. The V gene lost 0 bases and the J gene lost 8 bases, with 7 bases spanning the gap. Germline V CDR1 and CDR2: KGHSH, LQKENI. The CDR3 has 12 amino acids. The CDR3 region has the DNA TGTGCCAGCTCACCACCGTCGGGAGGCTACACCTTC. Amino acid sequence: CASSPPSGGYTF.